A single TCR beta chain is shown here with its context. Negative isolation was applied to CD8+ and CD4+ T cells, and FACS enrichment was applied to TEMRA cells. This sample was taken from a study of CD8 T cells in Susac syndrome. The CDR3 length is 16 residues. V was cut by 4 bases and J by 1 base, with 14 bases left in between. Germline V gene sequence: CDR1 SGHRS, CDR2 YFSETQ. Reverse transcription of roughly 0.5 to 1 ug RNA was performed with random hexamers. Via MiXCR, TCRdb re-called the immunoSEQ multiplex PCR reads, giving one row per CDR3 protein. This table holds under 200,000 distinct CDR3 sequences, approximately 94% found once.

The sequenced sample consisted of CD4+ T cells from PBMCs. The chain employs TRBV5-1 and TRBJ2-2; TRBD1 might be the D (6 bases). The source is a human donor with Susac syndrome. In DNA form, the CDR3 reads TGCGCCAGCAGCACGCACGCAGGGGTGAACACCGGGGAGCTGTTTTTT. Protein sequence: CASSTHAGVNTGELFF. Supplemented by reference TRBV5-1 and TRBJ2-2, the full variable domain reads KAGVTQTPRYLIKTRGQQVTLSCSPISGHRSVSWYQQTPGQGLQFLFEYFSETQRNKGNFPGRFSGRQFSNSRSEMNVSTLELGDSALYLCASSTHAGVNTGELFFGEGSRLTVL.